One sample yielded the 20 T cell receptor beta chains listed below, sequenced in a study of cytomegalovirus exposure and HLA in healthy donors. The study ran its PCR with 60 Vbeta and 13 Jbeta primers. Method: immunoSEQ multiplex PCR; TCRdb's copy keeps in-frame clones and lacks some. The sample includes roughly 110,000 clones, roughly 87% of them seen just once. Material: PBMCs. These receptors came from a man aged 25 to 40 in good health and CMV-seropositive.

The chain is built from TRBV7-9 and TRBJ2-3; TRBD2 aligns across 8 bases. The V gene end was trimmed by 9 bases and the J gene end by 2 bases; junction bases not matched to a gene: 13. This CDR3 contains 16 residues. Germline V gives CDR1 SEHNR, CDR2 FQNEAQ (reference sequence). DNA of the CDR3: TGTGCCAGTATAATCAGGGCAGCGGGGGCCACAGATACGCAGTATTTT. It specifies CASIIRAAGATDTQYF.

The chain combines TRBV7-9 with TRBJ1-2; maybe TRBD1 (6 bases). Trimming removed 3 bases at V and 3 bases at J, with 8 bases between. The V gene's germline CDR1 is SEHNR and CDR2 FQNEAQ (reference sequence). This CDR3 has 13 residues. The CDR3 is CASSFGGDYGYTF. CDR3 nucleotide sequence: TGTGCCAGCAGCTTTGGGGGCGACTATGGCTACACCTTC.

The chain employs TRBV25-1 and TRBJ1-4, with 8 bases matching TRBD1. Germline CDR1 and CDR2: MGHDK and SYGVNS. The V and J ends lost 1 base and 8 bases, in that order; junction bases with no gene match: 6. The CDR3 is 15 residues long. The CDR3 DNA follows: TGTGCCAGCAGTGAATCTGGAGGGGACAGGGAAAAACTGTTTTTT. It translates to CASSESGGDREKLFF. Based on the CDR3 plus reference TRBV25-1 and TRBJ1-4, the full variable domain is EADIYQTPRYLVIGTGKKITLECSQTMGHDKMYWYQQDPGMELHLIHYSYGVNSTEKGDLSSESTVSRIRTEHFPLTLESARPSHTSQYLCASSESGGDREKLFFGSGTQLSVL.

The chain employs TRBV2 and TRBJ2-3; TRBD2 agrees at 7 bases. J gave up 3 bases and V 9 bases, and 15 bases lay outside the gene matches. The CDR3 consists of 16 residues. Germline CDR1 and CDR2: SNHLY and FYNNEI. The CDR3 reads CASEPTSRLATDTQYF. CDR3 sequence (DNA): TGTGCCAGTGAGCCGACTTCGAGACTAGCAACAGATACGCAGTATTTT.

The J gene is TRBJ2-7, the V gene TRBV4-1; 8 bases fit TRBD1. V was clipped by 4 bases and J by 2 bases; unmatched bases: 4. Germline lookup yields CDR1 MGHRA and CDR2 YSYEKL. CDR3 length equals 14 residues. The DNA of the CDR3 is TGCGCCAGCAGCCGCGGACAGGGTACCTACGAGCAGTACTTC. Its translation: CASSRGQGTYEQYF.

J is TRBJ1-2 and V is TRBV10-2; TRBD1 is a possible D gene (5 bases). CDR3 length: 13 residues. The V end lost 3 bases, the J end lost 2 bases, and 7 bases lay between the germline ends. Germline V CDR1 and CDR2: WSHSY, SAAADI. This CDR3 is CASSDRENYGYTF. Written as DNA, the CDR3 is TGCGCCAGCAGTGACAGGGAAAACTATGGCTACACCTTC.

The chain combines TRBV7-9 with TRBJ2-7, with D perhaps matching TRBD1 (5 bases). The CDR3 totals 15 residues. Germline CDR1 SEHNR, CDR2 FQNEAQ (reference sequence). V lost 7 bases to trimming and J lost 7 bases, with 23 bases between them. Here the CDR3 reads CASTPRGGALGEQYF. The CDR3 bases are TGTGCCAGCACGCCAAGGGGTGGGGCATTGGGGGAGCAGTACTTC. The full variable domain, in which reference TRBV7-9 and TRBJ2-7 provide the parts outside the CDR3, is DTGVSQNPRHKITKRGQNVTFRCDPISEHNRLYWYRQTLGQGPEFLTYFQNEAQLEKSRLLSDRFSAERPKGSFSTLEIQRTEQGDSAMYLCASTPRGGALGEQYFGPGTRLTVT.

CDR3 region: CASSHRDRVSGYTF. CDR3 DNA: TGTGCCAGCAGCCACCGGGACAGGGTGAGCGGCTACACCTTC. J is TRBJ1-2 and V is TRBV5-4; 9 bases fit TRBD1. CDR1 and CDR2 from the germline V gene are SGHNT and YYREEE (reference sequence). Trimming at V came to 4 bases and at J to 8 bases, leaving 9 bases not matched to a gene. The CDR3 length is 14 residues.

The rearrangement links TRBV27 to TRBJ1-1, with TRBD1 as a possible D gene (5 bases). CDR3 length: 13 residues. In germline, CDR1 is MNHEY, CDR2 SMNVEV (reference sequence). V lost 5 bases, J lost 1 base, and 8 bases lay in between. The DNA of the CDR3 is TGTGCCAGCAGTGGTCAGGGGAACACTGAAGCTTTCTTT. Protein sequence: CASSGQGNTEAFF.

The V gene is TRBV7-2, the J gene TRBJ2-7; no definite D call. Looked up from germline, CDR1 is SGHTA and CDR2 is FQGNSA. CDR3 length: 14 residues. V was shortened by 4 bases and J by 0 bases, with 10 bases between the two germline ends. CDR3 coding DNA: TGTGCCAGCAGCTCCACGCCACTCTCCTACGAGCAGTACTTC. Translating gives CASSSTPLSYEQYF.

The chain is built from TRBV18 and TRBJ2-7; D gene unclear. The CDR3 runs 11 residues. In germline, CDR1 is KGHSH, CDR2 LQKENI. The V end was cut by 4 bases, the J end by 4 bases, with 5 bases between. DNA of the CDR3: TGTGCCAGCTCACGCCGGTACGAGCAGTACTTC. Residues: CASSRRYEQYF.

The chain has TRBV5-6 and TRBJ2-3, with 7 bases fitting TRBD2. V dropped 0 bases and J dropped 0; count of bases not matched to a gene: 4. Germline assignment: CDR1 SGHDT and CDR2 YYEEEE. The length of the CDR3 is 16 residues. CDR3 nucleotide sequence: TGTGCCAGCAGCTTGGGGGCGGGGGTTAGCACAGATACGCAGTATTTT. As protein: CASSLGAGVSTDTQYF.

The chain carries TRBV10-2 and TRBJ2-4; weak D call: TRBD2 (6 bases). The germline V gene encodes CDR1 WSHSY and CDR2 SAAADI. CDR3 length: 13 residues. The V end lost 0 bases, the J end lost 9 bases, and 9 bases lay between the germline ends. The CDR3 is CASSESGGTIQYF. CDR3 DNA: TGCGCCAGCAGTGAGTCGGGGGGTACCATTCAGTACTTC.

The table lists this clone with a count of one. The chain couples TRBV11-3 to TRBJ2-7; TRBD1 might be the D (6 bases). Germline V lookup: CDR1 SGHNT, CDR2 YENEEA. The length of the CDR3 is 16 residues. V gave up 5 bases and J gave up 0 bases, with 17 bases separating them. CDR3 nucleotide sequence: TGTGCCAGCAGCCCCAGGGGACCCAGGAGCTCCTACGAGCAGTACTTC. Protein: CASSPRGPRSSYEQYF.

This sequence joins TRBV6-6 and TRBJ2-7; the D gene is possibly TRBD2 (5 bases). This CDR3 has 16 amino acids. Trimming pared 7 bases from V and 0 bases from J, leaving 19 bases between. The germline V gene encodes CDR1 MNHNY and CDR2 SVGAGI (reference sequence). In nucleotides, the CDR3 is TGTGCCAGCACCACGGAGGTTCGGCAGTTCTCCTACGAGCAGTACTTC. Encoded protein: CASTTEVRQFSYEQYF.

The chain employs TRBV7-2 and TRBJ2-1; TRBD1 matches 9 bases. Germline assignment: CDR1 SGHTA and CDR2 FQGNSA. The V and J ends lost 5 bases and 9 bases, in that order; junction bases with no gene match: 17. CDR3 length: 17 amino acids. CDR3 in amino acids: CASSLVVSYRGRGEQFF. The CDR3, as DNA: TGTGCCAGCAGCCTAGTCGTCAGCTACAGGGGGCGAGGTGAGCAGTTCTTC. The full variable domain, in which reference TRBV7-2 and TRBJ2-1 provide the parts outside the CDR3, is GAGVSQSPSNKVTEKGKDVELRCDPISGHTALYWYRQSLGQGLEFLIYFQGNSAPDKSGLPSDRFSAERTGGSVSTLTIQRTQQEDSAVYLCASSLVVSYRGRGEQFFGPGTRLTVL.

The rearrangement joins TRBV6-1 to TRBJ1-1, with D perhaps TRBD1 (6 bases). Between the trimmed V and J ends, which lost 5 bases and 4 bases, there was a span of 8 bases. CDR1 MNHNS and CDR2 SASEGT come from the germline V gene. This CDR3 region has 12 residues. DNA for the CDR3: TGTGCCAGCAGTTTACAGGGCACTGAAGCTTTCTTT. Its translation is CASSLQGTEAFF.

The chain has TRBV27 and TRBJ2-7; possible D gene TRBD1, 6 bases. V shed 5 bases and J shed 1 base, with 12 bases lying between them. This CDR3 spans 14 amino acids. Germline V gives CDR1 MNHEY, CDR2 SMNVEV (reference sequence). In DNA form, the CDR3 reads TGTGCCAGCAGTCCAACGGACAGTTCCTACGAGCAGTACTTC. Translation gives CASSPTDSSYEQYF.

This clone showed up just a few times. The chain combines TRBV6-5 with TRBJ1-1; D remains unclear. The germline V and J ends were trimmed by 6 bases and 1 base, with 12 bases remaining between them. Germline V CDR1 and CDR2: MNHEY, SVGAGI. The CDR3 contains 14 residues. The CDR3 here is CASRTDRSNTEAFF. The DNA for the CDR3 is TGTGCCAGCAGGACTGACCGGTCGAACACTGAAGCTTTCTTT.

The V and J genes are TRBV4-1 and TRBJ2-6, with D perhaps matching TRBD2 (5 bases). The CDR3 extends over 14 amino acids. CDR1 and CDR2 from the germline V gene are MGHRA and YSYEKL. The V end was cut by 5 bases, the J end by 3 bases, with 8 bases between. The CDR3: CASSDGGGANVLTF. CDR3 DNA sequence: TGCGCCAGCAGCGACGGAGGTGGGGCCAACGTCCTGACTTTC.